These T cell receptor beta chains were read from a single sample in a study of blood T cell repertoires in COVID-19. The repertoire was sequenced with immunoSEQ multiplex PCR; TCRdb's copy has only in-frame clones and lacks some. The sample contains over 100,000 clones, roughly 84% of which appear only once. The sequenced material came from peripheral blood. The source of these receptors is a human donor in a cohort sampled during active COVID-19. Both conserved end residues are part of each CDR3. D genes are given only for firm matches. Only some rows state a clone size, as once, few, many or a class for expanded clones.

J	V	D	size	DNA	CDR3
TRBJ2-2	TRBV12-5	.	.	TGTGCTAGTGGCTTGGGAAGTGGGGGCCCGAACGGGGAGCTGTTTTTT	CASGLGSGGPNGELFF
TRBJ1-5	TRBV7-9	.	.	TGTGCCAGCACCCGGGATAGCAATCAGCCCCAGCATTTT	CASTRDSNQPQHF
TRBJ2-5	TRBV27	TRBD2	once	TGTGCCAGCAGTTTCGGGGGGGAGGGACGCTCCTCGAGGGAGACCCAGTACTTC	CASSFGGEGRSSRETQYF
TRBJ2-1	TRBV19	TRBD2	once	TGTGCCAGTAGTATCCCACGGGGGGAATGGGTGGTTAATGAGCAGTTCTTC	CASSIPRGEWVVNEQFF
TRBJ2-7	TRBV7-2	TRBD2	.	TGTGCCAGCAGCTTTTTAGCGGGCGCCTACGAGCAGTACTTC	CASSFLAGAYEQYF
TRBJ2-5	TRBV6-5	TRBD1	.	TGTGCCAGCAGTTACCACAGGACAGGGGAGGAGACCCAGTACTTC	CASSYHRTGEETQYF
TRBJ1-2	TRBV11-2	.	.	TGTGCCAGCAGCTTACTTCGGGTGATCTATGGCTACACCTTC	CASSLLRVIYGYTF
TRBJ2-7	TRBV5-1	TRBD2	.	TGCGCCAGCAATGGTGAGGCGGGGGGGCCGTACGAGCAGTACTTC	CASNGEAGGPYEQYF
TRBJ2-5	TRBV5-1	.	.	TGCGCCAGCAGCTTGGTGGCAGGGGCAGAGACCCAGTACTTC	CASSLVAGAETQYF
TRBJ2-1	TRBV7-2	TRBD2	.	TGTGCCAGCAGGCCTTGGACTAGCGGGGGCGGCAATGAGCAGTTCTTC	CASRPWTSGGGNEQFF
TRBJ2-3	TRBV3-1/TRBV3-2	.	.	TGTGCCAGCAGCCAAAATCTGGGCGGGGATACGCAGTATTTT	CASSQNLGGDTQYF
TRBJ1-3	TRBV9	.	.	TGTGCCAGCAGCGTAGTTCCGGGGGGTCTCTCTGGAAACACCATATATTTT	CASSVVPGGLSGNTIYF
TRBJ2-1	TRBV3-1/TRBV3-2	.	.	TGTGCCAGCAGCCAAGACGTGCGGGGCCCCTACAATGAGCAGTTCTTC	CASSQDVRGPYNEQFF
TRBJ1-5	TRBV7-4	.	.	TGTGCCAGCAGCTCTAGTGGCGGGGGGGTCGAGAGCAATCAGCCCCAGCATTTT	CASSSSGGGVESNQPQHF
TRBJ1-2	TRBV5-5	.	.	TGTGCCAGCAGCTTTGGGGGCGCCGGATATGGCTACACCTTC	CASSFGGAGYGYTF
TRBJ2-1	TRBV2	.	.	TGTGCCAGCAGTGGGGCAGGGAGGACCTACAATGAGCAGTTCTTC	CASSGAGRTYNEQFF
TRBJ2-1	TRBV4-1	.	once	TGCGCCAGCAGCCAAGGGCAGGGAAGTTGGAATGAGCAGTTCTTC	CASSQGQGSWNEQFF